One sample yielded the 30 T cell receptor beta chains listed below, sequenced in a study of response to subunit inactivated influenza vaccine. MiXCR, run by TCRdb on the RT-PCR reads, gives a single entry per CDR3 protein. The sample lists fewer than 650,000 distinct CDR3 sequences, roughly 13% seen once, with about an eighth in the top ten. Specimen: PBMCs from blood, collected 35 to 45 days after vaccination. These receptors came from a man in his forties or fifties who received an inactivated influenza vaccine.

This chain uses TRBV10-3 with TRBJ1-4, with D possibly matching TRBD1 (5 bases). V was cut by 8 bases and J by 8 bases, with 15 bases left in between. From germline, CDR1 is ENHRY and CDR2 SYGVKD. This CDR3 spans 13 amino acids. For the CDR3, the DNA is TGTGCCATCCGGGGGTATGGGGGAGAAAAACTGTTTTTT. This gives the protein CAIRGYGGEKLFF.

The V and J genes are TRBV7-2 and TRBJ2-7, with 11 bases that match TRBD2. Germline CDR1 SGHTA, CDR2 FQGNSA. CDR3 length: 14 amino acids. V trimming: 5 bases; J trimming: 6 bases; junction bases outside the gene matches: 6. CDR3 DNA: TGTGCCAGCAGCCCCGCCCTAGCGGGAGGCGAGCAGTACTTC. Its protein is CASSPALAGGEQYF. Supplemented by reference TRBV7-2 and TRBJ2-7, the full variable domain reads GAGVSQSPSNKVTEKGKDVELRCDPISGHTALYWYRQSLGQGLEFLIYFQGNSAPDKSGLPSDRFSAERTGGSVSTLTIQRTQQEDSAVYLCASSPALAGGEQYFGPGTRLTVT.

This clonotype was seen a few times. V is TRBV12-3 or TRBV12-4 and J is TRBJ2-1; tentative D call: TRBD2 (7 bases). There are 16 residues in the CDR3. Trimming left V 8 bases short and J 0 bases short, with 17 bases between. This CDR3 is CASVRGGGTSYNEQFF. Written as DNA, the CDR3 is TGTGCCAGCGTGCGAGGGGGGGGCACCTCCTACAATGAGCAGTTCTTC.

This clonotype occurred many times. This sequence joins TRBV6-5 and TRBJ2-7; D perhaps matches TRBD2 (6 bases). Trimming took off 4 bases at V and 4 bases at J, with 14 bases between the two ends. The CDR3 loop spans 14 amino acids. Per germline, CDR1 MNHEY and CDR2 SVGAGI. The CDR3 sequence: CASSFPGTSYEQYF. CDR3 nucleotides: TGTGCCAGCAGTTTTCCCGGGACTTCTTACGAGCAGTACTTC.

The rearrangement links TRBV4-3 to TRBJ2-3, with 9 bases matching TRBD1. With V trimmed by 2 bases and J by 5 bases, 5 bases remained unmatched. The CDR3 has 15 residues. CDR1 and CDR2 from the germline V gene are LGHNA and YSLEER. The CDR3 is CASSQTGGAGDTQYF. For the CDR3, the DNA is TGCGCCAGCAGCCAAACAGGGGGCGCAGGAGATACGCAGTATTTT.

This clonotype was seen only a few times. The chain joins TRBV5-1 to TRBJ1-2; D is perhaps TRBD1 (6 bases). The CDR3 contains 13 residues. Trimming removed 7 bases from V and 5 bases from J, with 15 bases in between. Germline CDR1 reads SGHRS; CDR2 reads YFSETQ. CDR3 protein: CASGPRGGYGYTF. The DNA for the CDR3 is TGCGCCAGCGGACCTCGAGGGGGTTATGGCTACACCTTC.

CDR3 loop: CASTQLTLNTGELFF. CDR3 DNA: TGTGCCTCCACCCAGCTGACTCTGAACACCGGGGAGCTGTTTTTT. The V gene is TRBV3-1, the J gene TRBJ2-2; D unclear. V was trimmed by 11 bases and J by 1 base, leaving 17 bases between them. CDR3 length: 15 amino acids. The V gene's germline CDR1 is LGHDT and CDR2 YNNKEL (reference sequence).

This clonotype showed up just a few times. This chain uses TRBV12-3 or TRBV12-4 with TRBJ2-1; tentative D call: TRBD2 (5 bases). There are 14 residues in the CDR3. V was trimmed by 5 bases and J by 7 bases, leaving 15 bases between them. The CDR3 bases are TGTGCCAGCAGTACCGAGGGTAGGTGGAATGAGCAGTTCTTC. This sequence encodes CASSTEGRWNEQFF.

The chain is built from TRBV12-3 or TRBV12-4 and TRBJ1-4; TRBD1 might be the D (6 bases). The V end lost 3 bases, the J end lost 10 bases, and 12 bases lay between the germline ends. The CDR3 runs to 13 residues. CDR3 coding DNA: TGTGCCAGCAGTTTGAACAGGGCGGGAAAACTGTTTTTT. Protein: CASSLNRAGKLFF.

This clonotype came up a few times. The chain carries TRBV5-6 and TRBJ1-5; 7 bases fit TRBD1. Losses at the gene ends were 3 bases for V and 6 bases for J; bases not matched to a gene: 3. The CDR3 has 13 amino acids. Germline loops: CDR1 SGHDT, CDR2 YYEEEE. The DNA for the CDR3 is TGTGCCAGCAGCTCAGGGGGTTCTCAGCCCCAGCATTTT. Its protein is CASSSGGSQPQHF.

The chain links TRBV6-1 to TRBJ2-7, with D perhaps TRBD1 (6 bases). This CDR3 is 15 amino acids long. CDR1 and CDR2 (germline): MNHNS, SASEGT. Trimming took 1 base from V and 2 from J, leaving 12 bases between them. The CDR3 sequence is CASSEDPTGTYEQYF. The CDR3 nucleotides are TGTGCCAGCAGTGAAGATCCTACAGGGACCTACGAGCAGTACTTC.

The chain is built from TRBV29-1 and TRBJ2-6, with unresolved D. Germline CDR1 SQVTM, CDR2 ANQGSEA. The CDR3 is 14 amino acids. This CDR3 is CTVRPQSGANVLTF. Written as DNA, the CDR3 is TGCACCGTACGACCGCAATCAGGGGCCAACGTCCTGACTTTC.

The genes are TRBV20-1 and TRBJ2-1; D is perhaps TRBD1 (5 bases). With 0 bases removed from V and 9 bases from J, the gap between germline ends came to 18 bases. This CDR3 has 15 residues. Germline assignment: CDR1 DFQATT and CDR2 SNEGSKA (reference sequence). This CDR3 reads CSARDQYSVRAEQFF. CDR3 sequence (DNA): TGCAGTGCTAGAGATCAGTACAGCGTCAGGGCTGAGCAGTTCTTC.

V gene TRBV6-5 combines with J gene TRBJ1-3; 9 nucleotides align to TRBD1. The ends lost 2 bases at V and 5 bases at J; junction bases unmatched: 4. The CDR3 runs 15 residues. Germline V gene sequence: CDR1 MNHEY, CDR2 SVGAGI. DNA of the CDR3: TGTGCCAGCAGTTACCCGGGACAGGGAAGAAACACCATATATTTT. This encodes CASSYPGQGRNTIYF.

In its sample, this clonotype was seen a few times. The rearrangement uses TRBV27 and TRBJ1-2; D not certain. The CDR3 is 14 residues long. CDR1 MNHEY and CDR2 SMNVEV come from the germline V gene (reference sequence). V gave up 5 bases and J gave up 6 bases, with 16 bases separating them. Here the CDR3 DNA reads TGTGCCAGCAGTCCCTGGACGGGAAAGGATGGCTACACCTTC. Translation gives CASSPWTGKDGYTF.

This chain connects TRBV9 to TRBJ1-1; D is unresolved. The CDR3 has 14 amino acids. V was trimmed by 0 bases and J by 4 bases, leaving 10 bases between them. Germline CDR1 reads SGDLS; CDR2 reads YYNGEE. The chain's CDR3 is CASSVAGESTEAFF. The DNA of the CDR3 is TGTGCCAGCAGCGTAGCCGGGGAGAGCACTGAAGCTTTCTTT.

V usage is TRBV20-1 and J usage is TRBJ2-1; 7 positions agree with TRBD2. V was clipped by 0 bases and J by 3 bases; unmatched bases: 5. Germline V gene data show CDR1 as DFQATT and CDR2 as SNEGSKA (reference sequence). The CDR3 length is 15 residues. For the CDR3, the DNA is TGCAGTGCTAGAGATATGGGGGGGAGCTACAATGAGCAGTTCTTC. Encoded protein: CSARDMGGSYNEQFF.

This clonotype came up a few times. The gene calls are TRBV2 and TRBJ1-3, with D perhaps TRBD1 (5 bases). The germline gives CDR1 SNHLY, CDR2 FYNNEI. This CDR3 spans 13 amino acids. V was trimmed by 8 bases and J by 0 bases, leaving 8 bases between them. The CDR3 sequence is CASDSVSGNTIYF. As DNA, the CDR3 is TGTGCCAGCGACAGCGTCTCTGGAAACACCATATATTTT.

This clonotype was counted a few times. The chain joins TRBV5-1 to TRBJ2-5; the D call may be TRBD1 or TRBD2 (5 bases each). V was clipped by 6 bases and J by 4 bases, with 10 bases between them. The CDR3 runs 12 residues. In germline, CDR1 is SGHRS, CDR2 YFSETQ. CDR3 nucleotides: TGCGCCAGCAAGATTGGGGGAGAGACCCAGTACTTC. Protein product: CASKIGGETQYF. The whole variable domain, filled in from reference TRBV5-1 and TRBJ2-5, reads KAGVTQTPRYLIKTRGQQVTLSCSPISGHRSVSWYQQTPGQGLQFLFEYFSETQRNKGNFPGRFSGRQFSNSRSEMNVSTLELGDSALYLCASKIGGETQYFGPGTRLLVL.

The chain combines TRBV29-1 with TRBJ2-2; possible D gene TRBD1, 5 bases. The CDR3 length is 13 residues. V shed 2 bases and J shed 9 bases, with 13 bases lying between them. From germline, CDR1 is SQVTM and CDR2 ANQGSEA. The CDR3 loop is CSVERGRKRELFF. The CDR3 DNA reads TGCAGCGTTGAAAGGGGCAGGAAGCGGGAGCTGTTTTTT.

The rearrangement links TRBV5-6 to TRBJ1-2; no clear D gene. CDR1 SGHDT and CDR2 YYEEEE come from the germline V gene. Trimming pared 0 bases from V and 4 bases from J, leaving 10 bases between. The length of the CDR3 is 14 residues. The CDR3 DNA is TGTGCCAGCAGCTTGGGCCAGGCAATCTATGGCTACACCTTC. Protein sequence: CASSLGQAIYGYTF.

This clonotype was detected only a few times. The chain is built from TRBV5-1 and TRBJ2-1, with TRBD2 identical over 11 bases. CDR1 is SGHRS, CDR2 YFSETQ, per germline. This CDR3 spans 16 amino acids. V dropped 4 bases and J dropped 2; count of bases not matched to a gene: 5. The CDR3 DNA is TGCGCCAGCAGCCTACCGACTAGCGGGACCTACAATGAGCAGTTCTTC. The encoded protein is CASSLPTSGTYNEQFF.

The chain links TRBV4-3 to TRBJ2-7; 10 nucleotides match TRBD2. The junction had 12 bases not matched to a gene; V was cut back by 0 bases and J by 7 bases. This CDR3 contains 17 residues. Germline V CDR1 and CDR2: LGHNA, YSLEER. The DNA of the CDR3 is TGCGCCAGCAGCCAAGATGTTTCTAGCGGGAGAATAAGGGAGCAGTACTTC. It yields the protein CASSQDVSSGRIREQYF.

This clonotype was counted many times. The chain is built from TRBV5-1 and TRBJ1-2; D may be TRBD1 (6 bases). Germline V gene data show CDR1 as SGHRS and CDR2 as YFSETQ. The CDR3 covers 16 residues. Trimming took off 0 bases at V and 0 bases at J, with 12 bases between the two ends. The CDR3 protein is CASSLATGSANYGYTF. For the CDR3, the DNA is TGCGCCAGCAGCTTGGCTACAGGGTCGGCTAACTATGGCTACACCTTC.

This clonotype was detected a few times. V and J are TRBV11-2 and TRBJ2-2, with D unclear. Germline assignment: CDR1 SGHAT and CDR2 FQNNGV. The CDR3 sequence is 16 residues long. V was pared by 5 bases and J by 6 bases, with 19 bases between. The DNA for the CDR3 is TGTGCCAGCAGCCTACTTGACGTGGGGTTGGCCGGGGAGCTGTTTTTT. Its protein is CASSLLDVGLAGELFF.

The chain combines TRBV6-2 or TRBV6-3 with TRBJ2-6, with D unclear. CDR3 size: 18 residues. Trimming took off 5 bases at V and 1 base at J, with 18 bases between the two ends. Germline-derived CDR1 and CDR2 are MNHEY and SVGEGT. The CDR3 is CASSTPKVDQSGANVLTF. CDR3 nucleotides: TGTGCCAGCAGTACCCCTAAGGTGGACCAATCTGGGGCCAACGTCCTGACTTTC.

This clonotype was observed at least ten times. The chain recombines TRBV10-3 with TRBJ2-1, with a weak D call TRBD2 (6 bases). Between the trimmed V and J ends, which lost 6 bases and 8 bases, there was a span of 8 bases. CDR3 length: 11 amino acids. Germline CDR1 reads ENHRY; CDR2 reads SYGVKD. The CDR3 DNA reads TGTGCCATCAGAGCGGGCGATGAGCAGTTCTTC. Its protein is CAIRAGDEQFF.

This clonotype came up a few times. The gene calls are TRBV2 and TRBJ2-7; D is unresolved. The germline V gene has CDR1 SNHLY and CDR2 FYNNEI. V was pared by 6 bases and J by 9 bases, with 21 bases between. The CDR3 contains 14 residues. This CDR3 reads CASSPGPTLARQYF. The CDR3 DNA is TGTGCCAGCAGCCCCGGGCCAACCCTTGCGCGGCAGTACTTC.

This chain links TRBV5-5 with TRBJ2-3; D may correspond to TRBD1 or TRBD2 (6 bases each). Germline values: CDR1 SGHKS, CDR2 YYEKEE (reference sequence). This CDR3 spans 18 amino acids. Trimming cost V 0 bases and J 1 base, with 18 bases left between them. The CDR3 reads CASSLGPPGAPGTDTQYF. CDR3 nucleotide sequence: TGTGCCAGCAGCTTGGGGCCCCCGGGGGCGCCGGGCACAGATACGCAGTATTTT.

This clonotype has only a few counts. The V call is TRBV10-2, the J call TRBJ2-2; D ambiguous. Trimming took 3 bases from V and 4 from J, leaving 12 bases between them. This CDR3 has 15 residues. Germline CDR1 WSHSY, CDR2 SAAADI. CDR3 coding DNA: TGCGCCAGCAGTGATTGGGTTATTAGCACCGGGGAGCTGTTTTTT. This encodes CASSDWVISTGELFF.